What follows are 23 T cell receptor beta chains derived from one specimen sequenced in a study of CD4 T cells in relation to SARS-CoV-2 and coronaviruses. The antigens for these receptors are not known. TCRdb's table, derived via immunoSEQ multiplex PCR, lists solely in-frame clones and lacks some. The sample yields just over 35,000 clones, 77% seen once. The sequenced sample consisted of memory CD4+ T cells from PBMCs, cultured in vitro. The origin of the receptors is an adult with COVID-19.

V gene TRBV21-1 combines with J gene TRBJ2-1. TRBV21-1 is deemed a pseudogene. CDR3 size: 11 residues. CDR3 region: CAISSHNEQFF. CDR3 nucleotides: TGTGCCATCAGCTCCCACAATGAGCAGTTCTTC.

The chain is built from TRBV3-1 (or the pseudogene TRBV3-2) and TRBJ1-6; TRBD1 is a possible D gene (6 bases). Trimming cost V 1 base and J 8 bases, with 9 bases left between them. The CDR3 has 14 amino acids. Germline V gene sequence: CDR1 LGHDT, CDR2 YNNKEL (reference sequence). Written as DNA, the CDR3 is TGTGCCAGCAGCCAAGGACAGGTAGATTCACCCCTCCACTTT. It translates to CASSQGQVDSPLHF.

This chain links TRBV5-1 with TRBJ2-2, with a weak D call TRBD1 (5 bases). The length of the CDR3 is 16 residues. The V end lost 2 bases, the J end lost 5 bases, and 16 bases lay between the germline ends. Germline V CDR1 and CDR2: SGHRS, YFSETQ. The DNA of the CDR3 is TGCGCCAGCAGCTTCGATTCAGGGTTAGGAACCGGGGAGCTGTTTTTT. It specifies CASSFDSGLGTGELFF.

The chain links TRBV30 to TRBJ2-7, with D possibly matching TRBD1 (5 bases). V shed 0 bases and J shed 0 bases, with 12 bases lying between them. There are 15 residues in the CDR3. Germline CDR1 is GTSNPN and CDR2 is SVGIG (reference sequence). The CDR3 nucleotides are TGTGCCTGGAGTGTAGGGGAAGATAGCTCCTACGAGCAGTACTTC. Its translation is CAWSVGEDSSYEQYF. Based on the CDR3 plus reference TRBV30 and TRBJ2-7, the full variable domain is SQTIHQWPATLVQPVGSPLSLECTVEGTSNPNLYWYRQAAGRGLQLLFYSVGIGQISSEVPQNLSASRPQDRQFILSSKKLLLSDSGFYLCAWSVGEDSSYEQYFGPGTRLTVT.

This chain uses TRBV6-1 with TRBJ2-7; D call uncertain. Germline CDR1 is MNHNS and CDR2 is SASEGT. CDR3 length: 14 residues. V was clipped by 3 bases and J by 2 bases, with 11 bases between them. The CDR3, as DNA: TGTGCCAGCAGTGAGTGGGATTCGGCCTACGAGCAGTACTTC. Its translation: CASSEWDSAYEQYF.

This clone has only one observation. The chain couples TRBV5-1 to TRBJ2-2, with a tentative D call TRBD2 (5 bases). This CDR3 region has 18 residues. Germline CDR1 reads SGHRS; CDR2 reads YFSETQ. Trimming removed 4 bases at V and 6 bases at J, with 25 bases between. In DNA, the CDR3 is TGCGCCAGCAGCCACGCTCGCTCGGGAACAGCATCATCCGGGGAGCTGTTTTTT. Protein product: CASSHARSGTASSGELFF. The complete variable domain, with remaining parts taken from reference TRBV5-1 and TRBJ2-2, reads KAGVTQTPRYLIKTRGQQVTLSCSPISGHRSVSWYQQTPGQGLQFLFEYFSETQRNKGNFPGRFSGRQFSNSRSEMNVSTLELGDSALYLCASSHARSGTASSGELFFGEGSRLTVL.

This clone turned up a few times. The chain employs TRBV2 and TRBJ2-2; D remains ambiguous. Trimming left V 8 bases short and J 4 bases short, with 11 bases between. Germline V gene lookup returns CDR1 SNHLY and CDR2 FYNNEI. CDR3 length: 13 residues. CDR3 amino acids: CASRLTGTGELFF. As DNA, the CDR3 is TGTGCCAGCCGTCTTACGGGCACCGGGGAGCTGTTTTTT.

J is TRBJ2-7 and V is TRBV27; D is undetermined. Between the trimmed V and J ends, which lost 4 bases and 1 base, there was a span of 8 bases. The germline gives CDR1 MNHEY, CDR2 SMNVEV (reference sequence). CDR3 length equals 13 residues. CDR3 nucleotide sequence: TGTGCCAGCAGTTCCCGCTTATCCTACGAGCAGTACTTC. Translation gives CASSSRLSYEQYF.

This clone showed up just a few times. The genes are TRBV28 and TRBJ1-2; D is unresolved. The CDR3 length is 13 residues. Germline lookup yields CDR1 MDHEN and CDR2 SYDVKM. Trimming pared 6 bases from V and 9 bases from J, leaving 17 bases between. The CDR3 DNA reads TGTGCCAGCAGGACCCCGGCACTCAGGAGCTACACCTTC. It specifies CASRTPALRSYTF.

The genes are TRBV7-9 and TRBJ2-5; D is unclear. V dropped 0 bases and J dropped 5 bases, with 10 bases sitting between them. CDR1 and CDR2 (germline): SEHNR, FQNEAQ (reference sequence). This CDR3 region has 14 residues. CDR3 bases: TGTGCCAGCAGCTTAGCTCCCACCCGGGAGACCCAGTACTTC. Protein sequence: CASSLAPTRETQYF. The variable domain in full, with the rest retrieved from reference TRBV7-9 and TRBJ2-5, is DTGVSQNPRHKITKRGQNVTFRCDPISEHNRLYWYRQTLGQGPEFLTYFQNEAQLEKSRLLSDRFSAERPKGSFSTLEIQRTEQGDSAMYLCASSLAPTRETQYFGPGTRLLVL.

This clone came up a few times. This sequence joins TRBV7-3 and TRBJ2-7, with TRBD2 matching 9 bases. The germline CDR1 and CDR2 sequences are SGHTA and FQGTGA. Unmatched junction bases numbered 10, after V lost 1 base and J lost 6 bases. The length of the CDR3 is 16 residues. CDR3 sequence: CASSLSGGAGGVEQYF. The CDR3 DNA is TGTGCCAGCAGCTTAAGCGGAGGAGCGGGAGGCGTCGAGCAGTACTTC. Looking up the rest from reference TRBV7-3 and TRBJ2-7 gives the full variable domain: GAGVSQTPSNKVTEKGKYVELRCDPISGHTALYWYRQSLGQGPEFLIYFQGTGAADDSGLPNDRFFAVRPEGSVSTLKIQRTERGDSAVYLCASSLSGGAGGVEQYFGPGTRLTVT.

The chain joins TRBV6-5 to TRBJ2-2; tentatively, D is TRBD1 (6 bases). V lost 3 bases to trimming and J lost 1 base, with 9 bases between them. Germline lookup yields CDR1 MNHEY and CDR2 SVGAGI. There are 15 residues in the CDR3. The DNA of the CDR3 is TGTGCCAGCAGTTATCAGGGGTTGAACACCGGGGAGCTGTTTTTT. It specifies CASSYQGLNTGELFF.

The gene calls are TRBV5-1 and TRBJ2-1, with D hard to call. Trimming removed 0 bases from V and 9 bases from J, with 13 bases in between. Germline V gene data show CDR1 as SGHRS and CDR2 as YFSETQ. The length of the CDR3 is 14 residues. The CDR3 coding sequence is TGCGCCAGCAGCTTGGGAGGAATATTGGGTGAGCAGTTCTTC. Its translation is CASSLGGILGEQFF.

The rearrangement joins TRBV3-1 (or the pseudogene TRBV3-2) to TRBJ2-1; tentative D call: TRBD2 (5 bases). Germline V gene sequence: CDR1 LGHDT, CDR2 YNNKEL (reference sequence). V shed 1 base and J shed 5 bases, with 12 bases lying between them. The CDR3 is made up of 15 amino acids. The CDR3 sequence is CASSQGALANNEQFF. In DNA form, the CDR3 reads TGTGCCAGCAGCCAAGGAGCGTTAGCGAACAATGAGCAGTTCTTC.

V usage is TRBV28 and J usage is TRBJ2-5, with 8 bases matching TRBD1. J was trimmed by 3 bases and V by 9 bases; bases with no gene match: 12. This CDR3 contains 15 residues. Germline lookup yields CDR1 MDHEN and CDR2 SYDVKM. CDR3 nucleotide sequence: TGTGCCAGTGAAGGACAGGGCGAACGTAAAGAGACCCAGTACTTC. Translating it yields CASEGQGERKETQYF.

This chain links TRBV7-2 with TRBJ2-6, with TRBD1 identical over 10 bases. Germline CDR1 is SGHTA and CDR2 is FQGNSA. J was trimmed by 2 bases and V by 0 bases; bases with no gene match: 7. The CDR3 spans 19 residues. The CDR3 DNA sequence: TGTGCCAGCAGCTTAGCGGGACAGGGGAATTTTCCTGGGGCCAACGTCCTGACTTTC. It yields the protein CASSLAGQGNFPGANVLTF.

This rearrangement joins TRBV19 to TRBJ1-5; TRBD1 might be the D (5 bases). CDR1 and CDR2 from the germline V gene are LNHDA and SQIVND (reference sequence). The ends were cut back, 3 bases at V and 2 bases at J, with 23 bases in the middle. The CDR3 contains 19 residues. The CDR3 DNA reads as TGTGCCAGTAGTATGCCTTCTTGGTGGGGGGAATCAGGCAATCAGCCCCAGCATTTT. Its protein is CASSMPSWWGESGNQPQHF.

This chain links TRBV6-6 with TRBJ1-5; the D gene is possibly TRBD1 (5 bases). Looked up from germline, CDR1 is MNHNY and CDR2 is SVGAGI (reference sequence). The V end lost 9 bases, the J end lost 2 bases, and 17 bases lay between the germline ends. This CDR3 comprises 15 residues. This CDR3 is CASARLGVGNQPQHF. The CDR3 bases are TGTGCCAGTGCGCGATTGGGGGTTGGCAATCAGCCCCAGCATTTT.

This clone was found a few times. The DNA of the CDR3 is TGTGCCAGCAGTTATGAGGGGTGGTCACCCCTCCACTTT. Protein: CASSYEGWSPLHF. The rearrangement joins TRBV28 to TRBJ1-6; D may be TRBD1 (5 bases). From germline, CDR1 is MDHEN and CDR2 SYDVKM. V dropped 4 bases and J dropped 10 bases, with 11 bases sitting between them. This CDR3 region has 13 residues.

J is TRBJ1-1 and V is TRBV15; perhaps TRBD1 as D (5 bases). From germline, CDR1 is LNHNV and CDR2 YYDKDF (reference sequence). The ends were cut back, 4 bases at V and 1 base at J, with 10 bases in the middle. This CDR3 region has 14 residues. CDR3 sequence (DNA): TGTGCCACCAGCATAAGCAGGGCGAACACTGAAGCTTTCTTT. Encoded protein: CATSISRANTEAFF.

This chain joins TRBV6-5 and TRBJ1-4; tentative D call: TRBD1 (5 bases). CDR1 is MNHEY and CDR2 is SVGAGI in the germline V gene. The V gene lost 6 bases and the J gene lost 8 bases, with 16 bases spanning the gap. The CDR3 spans 14 residues. In DNA, the CDR3 is TGTGCCAGCAGCCTAATAGGGGAGAACGAAAAACTGTTTTTT. Translated: CASSLIGENEKLFF.

The sample holds a few counts of this clone. The genes are TRBV7-3 and TRBJ2-7; tentatively, D is TRBD2 (6 bases). V was cut by 3 bases and J by 2 bases, with 11 bases left in between. CDR3 size: 14 residues. Germline V gene lookup returns CDR1 SGHTA and CDR2 FQGTGA. DNA for the CDR3: TGTGCCAGCAGCTTCGCGGGGCCCCCCTACGAGCAGTACTTC. It encodes CASSFAGPPYEQYF. Complete variable domain (other parts from reference TRBV7-3 and TRBJ2-7): GAGVSQTPSNKVTEKGKYVELRCDPISGHTALYWYRQSLGQGPEFLIYFQGTGAADDSGLPNDRFFAVRPEGSVSTLKIQRTERGDSAVYLCASSFAGPPYEQYFGPGTRLTVT.

V and J are TRBV7-9 and TRBJ2-7; weak D call: TRBD1 (5 bases). The germline gives CDR1 SEHNR, CDR2 FQNEAQ (reference sequence). Trimming removed 3 bases from V and 5 bases from J, with 14 bases in between. This CDR3 has 14 residues. CDR3 protein: CASSFQGILNEQYF. As DNA, the CDR3 is TGTGCCAGCAGCTTTCAGGGTATTCTTAACGAGCAGTACTTC.